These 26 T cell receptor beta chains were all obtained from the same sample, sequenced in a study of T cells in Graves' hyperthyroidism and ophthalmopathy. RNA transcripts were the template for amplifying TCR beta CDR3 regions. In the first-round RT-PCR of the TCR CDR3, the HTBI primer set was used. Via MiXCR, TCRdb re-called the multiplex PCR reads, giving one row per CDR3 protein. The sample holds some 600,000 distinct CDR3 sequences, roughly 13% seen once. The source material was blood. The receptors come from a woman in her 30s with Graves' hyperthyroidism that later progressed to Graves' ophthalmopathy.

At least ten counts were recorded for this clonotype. This chain's CDR3 is CASSGVGPQHF. The DNA for the CDR3 is TGTGCCAGCAGTGGGGTTGGGCCCCAGCATTTT. The gene calls are TRBV2 and TRBJ1-5; D ambiguous. Per the germline V gene, CDR1 is SNHLY and CDR2 is FYNNEI. The CDR3 is 11 amino acids. Trimming removed 4 bases at V and 9 bases at J, with 7 bases between. The complete variable domain, with remaining parts taken from reference TRBV2 and TRBJ1-5, reads EPEVTQTPSHQVTQMGQEVILRCVPISNHLYFYWYRQILGQKVEFLVSFYNNEISEKSEIFDDQFSVERPDGSNFTLKIRSTKLEDSAMYFCASSGVGPQHFGDGTRLSIL.

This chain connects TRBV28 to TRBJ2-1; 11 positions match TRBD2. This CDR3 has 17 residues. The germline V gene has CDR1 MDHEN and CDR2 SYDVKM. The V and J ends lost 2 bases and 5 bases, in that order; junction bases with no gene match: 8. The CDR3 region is CASSLSSGRAKDNEQFF. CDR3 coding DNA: TGTGCCAGCAGTTTAAGTAGCGGGAGGGCCAAGGACAATGAGCAGTTCTTC.

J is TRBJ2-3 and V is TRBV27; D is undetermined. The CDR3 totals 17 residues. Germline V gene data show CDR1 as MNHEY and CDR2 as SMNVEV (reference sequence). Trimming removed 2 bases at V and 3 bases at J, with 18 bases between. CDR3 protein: CASSLNAIWVSTDTQYF. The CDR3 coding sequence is TGTGCCAGCAGTTTAAATGCCATCTGGGTTTCGACAGATACGCAGTATTTT.

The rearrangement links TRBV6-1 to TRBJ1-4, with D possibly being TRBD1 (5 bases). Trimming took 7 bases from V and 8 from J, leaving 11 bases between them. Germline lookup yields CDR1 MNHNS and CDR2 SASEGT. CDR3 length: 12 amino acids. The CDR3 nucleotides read TGTGCCAGCACAGGGAGGGAAGAAAAACTGTTTTTT. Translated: CASTGREEKLFF.

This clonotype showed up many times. The CDR3 is CSASGLAGSYEQYF. For the CDR3, the DNA is TGCAGTGCTTCGGGACTAGCGGGATCCTACGAGCAGTACTTC. The J gene is TRBJ2-7, the V gene TRBV20-1, with TRBD2 identical over 13 bases. CDR3 size: 14 residues. Germline lookup yields CDR1 DFQATT and CDR2 SNEGSKA (reference sequence). Trimming removed 5 bases from V and 1 base from J; junction bases left unmatched: 2.

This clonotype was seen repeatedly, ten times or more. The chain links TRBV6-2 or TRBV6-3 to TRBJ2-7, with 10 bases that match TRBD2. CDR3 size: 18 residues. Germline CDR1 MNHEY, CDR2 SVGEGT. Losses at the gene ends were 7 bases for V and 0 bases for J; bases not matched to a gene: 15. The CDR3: CASIDGLAGALSSYEQYF. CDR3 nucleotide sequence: TGTGCCAGCATCGACGGTCTAGCGGGAGCCCTAAGCTCCTACGAGCAGTACTTC.

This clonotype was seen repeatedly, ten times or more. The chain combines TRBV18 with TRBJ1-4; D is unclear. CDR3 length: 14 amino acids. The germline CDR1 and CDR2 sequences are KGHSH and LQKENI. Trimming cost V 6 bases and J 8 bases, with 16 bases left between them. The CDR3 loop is CASSPTPPGEKLFF. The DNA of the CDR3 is TGTGCCAGCTCCCCGACCCCACCCGGGGAAAAACTGTTTTTT.

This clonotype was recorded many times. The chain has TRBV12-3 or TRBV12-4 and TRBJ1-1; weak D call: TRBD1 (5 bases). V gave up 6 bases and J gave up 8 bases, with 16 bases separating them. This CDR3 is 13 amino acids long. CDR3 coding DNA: TGTGCCAGCAGCCTAGGGACGGCAGGAGAAGCTTTCTTT. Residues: CASSLGTAGEAFF.

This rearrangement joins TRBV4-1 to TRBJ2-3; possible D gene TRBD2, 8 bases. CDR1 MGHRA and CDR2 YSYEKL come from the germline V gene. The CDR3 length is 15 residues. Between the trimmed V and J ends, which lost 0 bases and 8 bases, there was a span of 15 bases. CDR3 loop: CASSQEAGEGATQYF. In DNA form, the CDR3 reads TGCGCCAGCAGCCAAGAAGCGGGGGAGGGGGCTACGCAGTATTTT.

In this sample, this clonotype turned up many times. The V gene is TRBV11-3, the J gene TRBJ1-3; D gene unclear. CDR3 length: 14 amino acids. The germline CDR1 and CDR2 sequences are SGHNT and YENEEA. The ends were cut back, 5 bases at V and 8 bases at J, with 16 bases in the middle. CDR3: CASSPPFSLDTIYF. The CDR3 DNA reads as TGTGCCAGCAGCCCGCCCTTTTCGTTGGACACCATATATTTT.

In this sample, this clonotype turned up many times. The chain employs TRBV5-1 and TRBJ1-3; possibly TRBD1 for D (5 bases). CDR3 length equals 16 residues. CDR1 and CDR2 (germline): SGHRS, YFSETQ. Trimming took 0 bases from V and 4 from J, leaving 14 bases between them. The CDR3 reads CASSLGLGAGGNTIYF. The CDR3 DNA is TGCGCCAGCAGCTTGGGCCTTGGGGCCGGGGGAAACACCATATATTTT.

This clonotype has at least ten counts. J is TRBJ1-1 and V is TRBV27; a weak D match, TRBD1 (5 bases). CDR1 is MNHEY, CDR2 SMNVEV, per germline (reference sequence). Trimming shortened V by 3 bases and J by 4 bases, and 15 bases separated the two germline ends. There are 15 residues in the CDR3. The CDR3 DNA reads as TGTGCCAGCAGTTTCGCTCAGCGGGGACCCACTGAAGCTTTCTTT. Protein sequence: CASSFAQRGPTEAFF.

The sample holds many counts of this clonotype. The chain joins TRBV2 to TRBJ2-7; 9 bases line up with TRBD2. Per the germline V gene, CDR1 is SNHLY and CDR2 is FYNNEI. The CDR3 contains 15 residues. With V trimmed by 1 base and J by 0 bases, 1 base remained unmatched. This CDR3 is CASSEGSGSSYEQYF. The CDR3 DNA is TGTGCCAGCAGTGAAGGTAGCGGGAGCTCCTACGAGCAGTACTTC.

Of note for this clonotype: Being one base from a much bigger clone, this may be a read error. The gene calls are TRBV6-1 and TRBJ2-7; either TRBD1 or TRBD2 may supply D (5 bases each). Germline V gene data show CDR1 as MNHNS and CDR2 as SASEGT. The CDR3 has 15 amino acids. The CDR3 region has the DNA TGTGCCAGCAGTGGGACCGCGAGGGGTTCCTACGAGCGGTACTTC. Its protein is CASSGTARGSYERYF.

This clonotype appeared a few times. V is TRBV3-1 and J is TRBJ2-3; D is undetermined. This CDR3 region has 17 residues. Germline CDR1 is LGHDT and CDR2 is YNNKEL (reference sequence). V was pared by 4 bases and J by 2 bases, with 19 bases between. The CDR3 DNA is TGTGCCAGCAGCCGAGGCGTGCGAGCTCCCCACACAGATACGCAGTATTTT. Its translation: CASSRGVRAPHTDTQYF.

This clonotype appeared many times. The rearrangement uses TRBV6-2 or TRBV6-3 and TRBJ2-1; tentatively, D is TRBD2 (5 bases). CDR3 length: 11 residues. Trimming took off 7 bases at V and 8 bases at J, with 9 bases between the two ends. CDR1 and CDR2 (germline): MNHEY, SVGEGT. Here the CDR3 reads CASNGIHEQFF. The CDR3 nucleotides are TGTGCCAGCAACGGGATACATGAGCAGTTCTTC.

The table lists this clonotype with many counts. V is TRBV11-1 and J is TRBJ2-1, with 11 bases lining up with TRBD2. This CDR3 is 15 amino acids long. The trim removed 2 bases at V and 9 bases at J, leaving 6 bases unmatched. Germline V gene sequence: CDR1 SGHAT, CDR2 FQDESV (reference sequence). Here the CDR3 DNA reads TGTGCCAGCAGCTTAAAGATAGCGGGAGGGAGTGAGCAGTTCTTC. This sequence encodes CASSLKIAGGSEQFF.

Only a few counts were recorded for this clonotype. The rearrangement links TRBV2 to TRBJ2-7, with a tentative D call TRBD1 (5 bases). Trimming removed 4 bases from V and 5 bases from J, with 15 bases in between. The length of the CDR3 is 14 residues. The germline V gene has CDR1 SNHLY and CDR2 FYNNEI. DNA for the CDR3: TGTGCCAGCAGTGGTGAGACAGTGTCAGACGAGCAGTACTTC. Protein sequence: CASSGETVSDEQYF. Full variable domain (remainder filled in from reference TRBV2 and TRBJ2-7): EPEVTQTPSHQVTQMGQEVILRCVPISNHLYFYWYRQILGQKVEFLVSFYNNEISEKSEIFDDQFSVERPDGSNFTLKIRSTKLEDSAMYFCASSGETVSDEQYFGPGTRLTVT.

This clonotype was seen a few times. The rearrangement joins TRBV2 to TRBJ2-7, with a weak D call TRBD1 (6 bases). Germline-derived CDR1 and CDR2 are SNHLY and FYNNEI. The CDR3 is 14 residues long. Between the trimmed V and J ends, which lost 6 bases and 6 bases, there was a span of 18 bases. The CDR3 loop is CASRRGTPGPEQYF. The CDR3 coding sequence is TGTGCCAGCAGGAGGGGGACGCCAGGCCCCGAGCAGTACTTC.

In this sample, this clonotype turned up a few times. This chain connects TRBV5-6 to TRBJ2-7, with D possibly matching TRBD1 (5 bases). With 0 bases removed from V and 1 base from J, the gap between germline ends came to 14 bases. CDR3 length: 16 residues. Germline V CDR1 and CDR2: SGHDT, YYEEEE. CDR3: CASSLEGQGSSYEQYF. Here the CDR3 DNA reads TGTGCCAGCAGCTTGGAAGGGCAGGGATCTTCCTACGAGCAGTACTTC. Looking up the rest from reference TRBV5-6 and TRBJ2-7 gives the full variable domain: DAGVTQSPTHLIKTRGQQVTLRCSPKSGHDTVSWYQQALGQGPQFIFQYYEEEERQRGNFPDRFSGHQFPNYSSELNVNALLLGDSALYLCASSLEGQGSSYEQYFGPGTRLTVT.

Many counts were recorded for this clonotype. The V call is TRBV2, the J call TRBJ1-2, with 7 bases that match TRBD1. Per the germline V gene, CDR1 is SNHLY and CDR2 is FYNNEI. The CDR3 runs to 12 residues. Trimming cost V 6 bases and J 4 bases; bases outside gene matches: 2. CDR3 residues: CASRGDSYGYTF. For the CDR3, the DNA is TGTGCCAGCAGGGGGGACAGCTATGGCTACACCTTC.

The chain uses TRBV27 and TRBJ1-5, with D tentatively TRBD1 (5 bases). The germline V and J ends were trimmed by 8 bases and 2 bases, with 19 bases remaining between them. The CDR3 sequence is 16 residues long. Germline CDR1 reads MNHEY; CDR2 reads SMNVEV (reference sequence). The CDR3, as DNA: TGTGCCAGCTCCCTTTTGGGGGATGGAGGCAATCAGCCCCAGCATTTT. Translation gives CASSLLGDGGNQPQHF.

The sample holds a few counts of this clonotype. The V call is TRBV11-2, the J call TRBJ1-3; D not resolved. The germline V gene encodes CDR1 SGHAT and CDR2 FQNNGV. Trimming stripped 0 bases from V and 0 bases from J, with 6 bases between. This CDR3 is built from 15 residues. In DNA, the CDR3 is TGTGCCAGCAGCTTAGATCTCGTCTCTGGAAACACCATATATTTT. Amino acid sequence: CASSLDLVSGNTIYF. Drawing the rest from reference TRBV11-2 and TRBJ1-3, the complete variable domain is EAGVAQSPRYKIIEKRQSVAFWCNPISGHATLYWYQQILGQGPKLLIQFQNNGVVDDSQLPKDRFSAERLKGVDSTLKIQPAKLEDSAVYLCASSLDLVSGNTIYFGEGSWLTVV.

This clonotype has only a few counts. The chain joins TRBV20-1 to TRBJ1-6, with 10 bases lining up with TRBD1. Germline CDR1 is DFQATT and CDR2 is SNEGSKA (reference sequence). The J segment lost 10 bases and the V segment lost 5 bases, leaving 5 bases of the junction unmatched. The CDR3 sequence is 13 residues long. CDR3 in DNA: TGCAGTGCTGACAGGGGGCGCGGGTCACCCCTCCACTTT. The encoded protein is CSADRGRGSPLHF.

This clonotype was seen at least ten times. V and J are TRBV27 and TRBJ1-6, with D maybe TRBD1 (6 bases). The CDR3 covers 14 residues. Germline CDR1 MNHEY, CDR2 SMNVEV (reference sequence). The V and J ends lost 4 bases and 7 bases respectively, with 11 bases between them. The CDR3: CASSSDSLNSPLHF. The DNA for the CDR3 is TGTGCCAGCAGTTCGGACAGTCTAAATTCACCCCTCCACTTT.

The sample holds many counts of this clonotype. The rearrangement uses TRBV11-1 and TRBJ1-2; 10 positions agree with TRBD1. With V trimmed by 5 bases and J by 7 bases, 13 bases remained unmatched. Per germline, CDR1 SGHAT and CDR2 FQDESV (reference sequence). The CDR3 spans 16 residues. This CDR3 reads CASSPRQGATSGGYTF. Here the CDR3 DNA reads TGTGCCAGCAGCCCCCGACAGGGGGCCACTTCGGGTGGCTACACCTTC.